A single TCR beta chain is shown here with its context. The germline V gene encodes CDR1 GTSNPN and CDR2 SVGIG (reference sequence). The CDR3 has 11 amino acids. V was cut by 2 bases and J by 5 bases, with 6 bases left in between. These data come from a study of T cell changes during pregnancy in multiple sclerosis. Libraries were prepared by immunoSEQ multiplex PCR; TCRdb keeps only in-frame clonotypes and omits some of them. The profile shows around 65,000 clones, around 90% of them singletons. The clonotype was recovered from a female donor in good health, enrolled as a control in a pregnancy study. The sequencing used peripheral blood, collected in the first trimester of pregnancy. This chain links TRBV30 with TRBJ1-1; no firm D call. The CDR3 region is CAWSSGTEAFF. The CDR3 coding sequence is TGTGCCTGGAGTAGCGGGACTGAAGCTTTCTTT.